The clone carrying this T cell receptor beta chain was seen only a few times. This sample is drawn from a study of T-cell reconstitution after alpha-beta-depleted transplantation in children. Germline CDR1 reads SEHNR; CDR2 reads FQNEAQ (reference sequence). The CDR3 has 12 residues. Trimming left V 10 bases short and J 6 bases short, with 15 bases between. The authors prepared the TCRbeta library with unique molecular identifiers. MiXCR, applied by TCRdb to the PCR reads, yields one record per CDR3 protein. The sample consists of around 410,000 distinct CDR3 sequences, under 13% of them appearing once.

This clonotype was sampled from a human donor who donated a stem cell graft to a child with acute myeloid leukemia. V and J are TRBV7-9 and TRBJ1-2; possible D gene TRBD1, 5 bases. The specimen was PBMCs from the stem cell graft donor, collected from the stem cell graft. The CDR3 sequence is CATSGQGDGYTF. Here the CDR3 DNA reads TGTGCCACTTCGGGCCAAGGGGATGGCTACACCTTC.